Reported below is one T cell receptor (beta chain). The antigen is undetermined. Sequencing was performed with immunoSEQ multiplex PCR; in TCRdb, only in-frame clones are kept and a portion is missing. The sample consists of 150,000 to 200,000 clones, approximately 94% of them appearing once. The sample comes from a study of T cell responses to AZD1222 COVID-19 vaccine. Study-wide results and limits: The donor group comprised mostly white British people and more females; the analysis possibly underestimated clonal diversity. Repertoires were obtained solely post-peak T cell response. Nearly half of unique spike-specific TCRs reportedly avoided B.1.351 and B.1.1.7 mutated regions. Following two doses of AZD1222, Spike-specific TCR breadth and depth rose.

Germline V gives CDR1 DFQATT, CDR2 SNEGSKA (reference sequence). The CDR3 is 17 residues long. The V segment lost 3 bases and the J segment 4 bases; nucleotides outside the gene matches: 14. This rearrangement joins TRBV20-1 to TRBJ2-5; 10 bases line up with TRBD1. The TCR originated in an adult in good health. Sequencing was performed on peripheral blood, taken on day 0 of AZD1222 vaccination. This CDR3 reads CSASSGTGAVRRETQYF. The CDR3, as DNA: TGCAGTGCTAGTTCCGGGACAGGGGCAGTGCGGCGAGAGACCCAGTACTTC.